This T cell receptor (beta chain) was documented in a study of blood T cell repertoires in COVID-19. About the study: The origin of the acute and convalescent COVID-19 samples was the United States, Italy and Spain. Sources were T cells, B-cell-depleted T cells, or PBMCs; the material itself was cDNA or gDNA.

How the authors handled the data: Quantification of nucleated cells was approximated via reference gene primer amplification. Sequencing used immunoSEQ multiplex PCR; TCRdb keeps in-frame clones, though not all of them. That table supplies the V and J calls and clone size; D and trimming were determined from the DNA. Here the sample spans about 110,000 clones, around 82% being singletons. CDR3 length: 14 residues. CDR1 KGHDR and CDR2 SFDVKD come from the germline V gene. V lost 1 base to trimming and J lost 7 bases; unmatched junction nucleotides: 2. The sequencing sample was made of peripheral blood. The chain couples TRBV24-1 to TRBJ2-2, with TRBD1 matching 7 bases. The clonotype comes from a human donor in a cohort sampled during active COVID-19. The CDR3: CATSDLQGFGELFF. The CDR3 region has the DNA TGTGCCACCAGTGATTTACAGGGGTTCGGGGAGCTGTTTTTT.